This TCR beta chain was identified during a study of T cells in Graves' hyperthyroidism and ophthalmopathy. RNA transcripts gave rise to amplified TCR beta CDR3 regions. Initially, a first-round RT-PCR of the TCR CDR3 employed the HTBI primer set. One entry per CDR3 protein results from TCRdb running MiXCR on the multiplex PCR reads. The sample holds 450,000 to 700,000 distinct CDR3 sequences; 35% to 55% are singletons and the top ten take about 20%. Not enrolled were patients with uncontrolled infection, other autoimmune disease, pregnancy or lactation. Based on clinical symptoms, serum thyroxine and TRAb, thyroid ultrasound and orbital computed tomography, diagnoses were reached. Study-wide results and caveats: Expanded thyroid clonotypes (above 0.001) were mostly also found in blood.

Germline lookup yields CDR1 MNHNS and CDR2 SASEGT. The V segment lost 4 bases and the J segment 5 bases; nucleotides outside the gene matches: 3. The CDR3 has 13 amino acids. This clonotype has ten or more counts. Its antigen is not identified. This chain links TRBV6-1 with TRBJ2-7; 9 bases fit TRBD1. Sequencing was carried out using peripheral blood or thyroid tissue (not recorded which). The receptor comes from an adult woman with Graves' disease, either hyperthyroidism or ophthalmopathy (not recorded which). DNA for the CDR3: TGTGCCAGCAGTGGACAGGGGGGCGACGAGCAGTACTTC. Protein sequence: CASSGQGGDEQYF.